Here is one T cell receptor beta chain with its context. The sample originates from a study of shared clonotypes between healthy human individuals. Study at large: Donors had three CD4 naive, three CD4 memory, two CD8 naive and one CD8 memory plate apiece.

Caucasian adults living in Nashville, Tennessee, provided all samples. Investigators divided CD4+ cells into CD45RA+ naive and CD45RA-negative memory subsets. Under the authors' procedure: Filtering differed since immunoSEQ provided only junctions, with no quality scores. Profiling relied on immunoSEQ multiplex PCR, and the TCRdb table lists in-frame clones only, not all of them. V, J and clone size derive from that table, while D and trimming were established from the DNA sequence. Of approximately 2.5 million clones in the sample, 93% are singletons; the top ten hold roughly 0.39%. The ends were cut back, 9 bases at V and 4 bases at J, with 14 bases in the middle. Per the germline V gene, CDR1 is SNHLY and CDR2 is FYNNEI. The CDR3 consists of 13 residues.

Sequencing was performed on naive CD4+ T cells from PBMCs. Subset indicated: CD45RA+ positively selected. V gene TRBV2 combines with J gene TRBJ2-3, with D hard to call. The origin of this receptor is a man aged 18-30 years in good health. Some clones in this sample may be carry-over from other donors' samples. CDR3: CASSPTLPDTQYF. The CDR3 region has the DNA TGTGCCAGTAGCCCCACACTACCAGATACGCAGTATTTT.